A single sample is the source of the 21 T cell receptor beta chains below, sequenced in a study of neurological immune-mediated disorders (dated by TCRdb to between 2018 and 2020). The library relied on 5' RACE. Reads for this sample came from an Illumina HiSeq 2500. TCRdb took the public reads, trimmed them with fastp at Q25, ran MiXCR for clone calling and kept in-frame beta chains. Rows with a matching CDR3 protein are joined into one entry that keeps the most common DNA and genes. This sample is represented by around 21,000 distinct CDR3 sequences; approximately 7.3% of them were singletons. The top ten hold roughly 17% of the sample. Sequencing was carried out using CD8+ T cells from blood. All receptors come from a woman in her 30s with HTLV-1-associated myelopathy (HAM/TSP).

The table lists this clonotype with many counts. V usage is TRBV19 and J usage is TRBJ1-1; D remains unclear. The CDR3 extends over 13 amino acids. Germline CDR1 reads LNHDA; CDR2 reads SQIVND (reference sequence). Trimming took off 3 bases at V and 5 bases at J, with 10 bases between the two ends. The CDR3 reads CASSMGRKTEAFF. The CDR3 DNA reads TGTGCCAGTAGTATGGGAAGGAAAACTGAAGCTTTCTTT.

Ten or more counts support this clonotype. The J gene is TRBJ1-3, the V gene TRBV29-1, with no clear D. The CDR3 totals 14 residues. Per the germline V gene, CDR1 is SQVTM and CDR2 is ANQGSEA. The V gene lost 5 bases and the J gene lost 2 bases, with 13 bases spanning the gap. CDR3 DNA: TGCAGCGTTCACCTCGTCGGAACTGGAAACACCATATATTTT. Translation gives CSVHLVGTGNTIYF. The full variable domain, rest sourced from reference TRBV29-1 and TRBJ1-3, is SAVISQKPSRDICQRGTSLTIQCQVDSQVTMMFWYRQQPGQSLTLIATANQGSEATYESGFVIDKFPISRPNLTFSTLTVSNMSPEDSSIYLCSVHLVGTGNTIYFGEGSWLTVV.

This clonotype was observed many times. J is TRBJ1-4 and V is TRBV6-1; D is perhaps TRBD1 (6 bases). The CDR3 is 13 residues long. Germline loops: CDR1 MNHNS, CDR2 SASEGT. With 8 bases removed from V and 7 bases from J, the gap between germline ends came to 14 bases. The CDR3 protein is CASRGGRGEKLFF. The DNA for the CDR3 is TGTGCCAGCCGAGGGGGGCGAGGTGAAAAACTGTTTTTT.

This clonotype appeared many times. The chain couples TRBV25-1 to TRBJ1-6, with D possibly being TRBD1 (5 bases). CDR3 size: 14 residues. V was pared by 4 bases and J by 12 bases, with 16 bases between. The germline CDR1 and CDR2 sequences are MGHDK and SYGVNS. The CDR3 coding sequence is TGTGCCAGCAGTGGGGGACGGGGGAAGTTACCCCTCCACTTT. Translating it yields CASSGGRGKLPLHF.

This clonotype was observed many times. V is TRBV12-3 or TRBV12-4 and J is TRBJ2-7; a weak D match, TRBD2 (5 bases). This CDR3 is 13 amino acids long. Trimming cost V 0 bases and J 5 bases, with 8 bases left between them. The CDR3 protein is CASSLAEVHEQYF. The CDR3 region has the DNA TGTGCCAGCAGTTTAGCGGAGGTTCACGAGCAGTACTTC.

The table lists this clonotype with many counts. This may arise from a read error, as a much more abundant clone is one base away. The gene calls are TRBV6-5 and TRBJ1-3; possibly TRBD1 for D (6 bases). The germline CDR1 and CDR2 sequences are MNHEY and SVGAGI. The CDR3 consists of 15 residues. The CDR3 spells CASSYSGALGDTTYF. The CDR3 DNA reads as TGTGCCAGCAGTTACTCGGGGGCTCTGGGGGACACCACATATTTT.

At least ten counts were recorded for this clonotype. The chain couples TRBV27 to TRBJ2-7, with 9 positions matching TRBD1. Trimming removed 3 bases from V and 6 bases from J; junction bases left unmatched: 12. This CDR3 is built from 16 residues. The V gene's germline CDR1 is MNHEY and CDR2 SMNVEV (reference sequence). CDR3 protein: CASSFTGAQGAFEQYF. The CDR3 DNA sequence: TGTGCCAGCAGTTTCACCGGTGCACAGGGGGCTTTCGAGCAGTACTTC.

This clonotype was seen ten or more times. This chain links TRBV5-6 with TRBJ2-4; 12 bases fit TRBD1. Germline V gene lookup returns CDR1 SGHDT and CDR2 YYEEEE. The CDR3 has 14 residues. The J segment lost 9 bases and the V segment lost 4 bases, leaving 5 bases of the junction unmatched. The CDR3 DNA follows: TGTGCCAGCAGCCCGGGACAGGGGGCGATCATTCAGTACTTC. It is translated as CASSPGQGAIIQYF.

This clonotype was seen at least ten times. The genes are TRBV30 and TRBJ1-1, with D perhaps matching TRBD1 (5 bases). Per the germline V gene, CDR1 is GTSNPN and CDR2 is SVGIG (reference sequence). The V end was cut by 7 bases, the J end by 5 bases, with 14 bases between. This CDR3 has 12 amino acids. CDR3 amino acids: CASVGLGTEAFF. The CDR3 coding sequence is TGTGCCTCTGTGGGGCTCGGAACTGAAGCTTTCTTT.

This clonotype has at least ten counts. The DNA of the CDR3 is TGTGCCAGCAGTTACCGCAAGGACGGGAACACTGAAGCTTTCTTT. This codes for CASSYRKDGNTEAFF. This chain connects TRBV6-5 to TRBJ1-1; D unresolved. V was clipped by 2 bases and J by 1 base, with 11 bases between them. The CDR3 consists of 15 residues. Germline V CDR1 and CDR2: MNHEY, SVGAGI.

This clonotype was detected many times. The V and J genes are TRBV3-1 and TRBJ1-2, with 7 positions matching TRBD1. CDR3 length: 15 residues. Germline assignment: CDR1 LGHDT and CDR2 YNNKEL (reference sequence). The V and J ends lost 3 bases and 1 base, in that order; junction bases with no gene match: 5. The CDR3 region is CASSQTGTVNYGYTF. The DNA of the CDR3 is TGTGCCAGCAGCCAGACCGGGACAGTTAACTATGGCTACACCTTC.

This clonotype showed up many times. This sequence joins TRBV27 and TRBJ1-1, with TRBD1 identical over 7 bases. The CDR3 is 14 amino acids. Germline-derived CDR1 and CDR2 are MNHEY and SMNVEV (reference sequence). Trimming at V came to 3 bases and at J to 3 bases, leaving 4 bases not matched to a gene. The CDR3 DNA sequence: TGTGCCAGCAGTTTTCAAACAGGGGACACTGAAGCTTTCTTT. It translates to CASSFQTGDTEAFF.

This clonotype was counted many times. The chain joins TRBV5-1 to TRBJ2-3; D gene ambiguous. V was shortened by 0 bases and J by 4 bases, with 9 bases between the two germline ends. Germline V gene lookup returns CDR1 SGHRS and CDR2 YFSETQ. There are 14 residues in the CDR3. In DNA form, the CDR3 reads TGCGCCAGCAGCTTGGGAAGGCACCCAGATACGCAGTATTTT. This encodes CASSLGRHPDTQYF.

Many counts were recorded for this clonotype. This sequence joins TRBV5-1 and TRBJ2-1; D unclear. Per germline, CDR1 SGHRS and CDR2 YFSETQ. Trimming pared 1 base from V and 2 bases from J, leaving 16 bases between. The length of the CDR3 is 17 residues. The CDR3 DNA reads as TGCGCCAGCAGCTTGAGATTTTCAGGAATGGCCTACAATGAGCAGTTCTTC. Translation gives CASSLRFSGMAYNEQFF. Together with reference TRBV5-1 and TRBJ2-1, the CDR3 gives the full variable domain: KAGVTQTPRYLIKTRGQQVTLSCSPISGHRSVSWYQQTPGQGLQFLFEYFSETQRNKGNFPGRFSGRQFSNSRSEMNVSTLELGDSALYLCASSLRFSGMAYNEQFFGPGTRLTVL.

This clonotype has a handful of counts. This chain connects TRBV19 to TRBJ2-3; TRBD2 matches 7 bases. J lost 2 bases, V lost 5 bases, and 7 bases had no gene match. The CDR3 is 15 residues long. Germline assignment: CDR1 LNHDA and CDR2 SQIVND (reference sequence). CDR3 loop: CASSRRAGNTDTQYF. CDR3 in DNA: TGTGCCAGTAGTCGGCGAGCGGGGAACACAGATACGCAGTATTTT.

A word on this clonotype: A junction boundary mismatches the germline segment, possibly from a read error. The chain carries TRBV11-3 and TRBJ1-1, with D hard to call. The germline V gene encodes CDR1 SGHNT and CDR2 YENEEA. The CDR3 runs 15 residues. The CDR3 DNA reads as TGTGCCAGCAGCCTAGAGTTTAGGATTGAGTCTGAAGCTTTCTTT. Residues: CASSLEFRIESEAFF.

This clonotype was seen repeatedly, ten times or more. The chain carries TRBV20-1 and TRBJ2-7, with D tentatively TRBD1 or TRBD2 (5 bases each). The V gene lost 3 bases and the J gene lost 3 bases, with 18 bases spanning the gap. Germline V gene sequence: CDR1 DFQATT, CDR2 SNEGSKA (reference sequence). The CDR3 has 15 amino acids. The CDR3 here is CSASPDGARDYEQYF. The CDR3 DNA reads TGCAGTGCTAGCCCCGACGGGGCCAGGGACTACGAGCAGTACTTC.

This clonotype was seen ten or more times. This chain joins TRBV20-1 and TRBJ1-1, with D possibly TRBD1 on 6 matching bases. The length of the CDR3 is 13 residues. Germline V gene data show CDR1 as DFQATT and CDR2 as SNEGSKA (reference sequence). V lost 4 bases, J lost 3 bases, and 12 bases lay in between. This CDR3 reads CSAKRRGYTEAFF. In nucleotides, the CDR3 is TGCAGTGCTAAAAGGAGGGGGTACACTGAAGCTTTCTTT.

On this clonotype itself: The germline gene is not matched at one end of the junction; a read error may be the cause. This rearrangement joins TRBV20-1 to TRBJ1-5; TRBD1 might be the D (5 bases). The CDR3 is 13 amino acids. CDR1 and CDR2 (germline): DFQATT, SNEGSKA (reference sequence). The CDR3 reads CSTTAGGNQSQHF. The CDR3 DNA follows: TGCAGTACTACCGCGGGGGGGAATCAGTCCCAGCATTTT.

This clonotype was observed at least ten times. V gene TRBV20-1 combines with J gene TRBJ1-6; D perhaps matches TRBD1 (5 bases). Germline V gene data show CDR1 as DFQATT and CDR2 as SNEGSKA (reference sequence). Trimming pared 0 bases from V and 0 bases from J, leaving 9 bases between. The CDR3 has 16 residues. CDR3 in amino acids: CSAREDTSSYNSPLHF. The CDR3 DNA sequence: TGCAGTGCTAGAGAGGACACTAGCTCCTATAATTCACCCCTCCACTTT.

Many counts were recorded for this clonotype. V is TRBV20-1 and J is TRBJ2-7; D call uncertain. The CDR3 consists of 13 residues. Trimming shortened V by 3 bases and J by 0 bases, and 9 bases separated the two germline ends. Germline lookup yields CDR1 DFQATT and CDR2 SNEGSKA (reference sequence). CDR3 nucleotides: TGCAGTGCTAGCGCCAGGAGCTCCTACGAGCAGTACTTC. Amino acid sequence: CSASARSSYEQYF.